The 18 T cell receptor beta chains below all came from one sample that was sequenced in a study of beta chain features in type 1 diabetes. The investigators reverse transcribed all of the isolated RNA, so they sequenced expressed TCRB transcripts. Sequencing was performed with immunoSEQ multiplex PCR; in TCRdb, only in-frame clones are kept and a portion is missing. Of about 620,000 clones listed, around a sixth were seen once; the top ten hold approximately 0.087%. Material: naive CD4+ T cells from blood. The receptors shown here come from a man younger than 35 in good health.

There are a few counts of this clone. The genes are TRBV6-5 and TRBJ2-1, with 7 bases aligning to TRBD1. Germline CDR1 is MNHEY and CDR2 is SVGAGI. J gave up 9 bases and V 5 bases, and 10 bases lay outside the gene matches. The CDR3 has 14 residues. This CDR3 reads CASSASTGAAEQFF. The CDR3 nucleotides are TGTGCCAGCAGTGCCTCCACAGGGGCGGCTGAGCAGTTCTTC.

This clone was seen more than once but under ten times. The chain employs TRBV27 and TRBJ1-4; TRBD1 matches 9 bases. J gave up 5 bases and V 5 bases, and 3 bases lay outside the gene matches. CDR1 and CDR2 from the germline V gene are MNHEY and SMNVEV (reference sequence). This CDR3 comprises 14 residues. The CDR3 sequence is CASSRQGGNEKLFF. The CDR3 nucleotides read TGTGCCAGCAGTAGACAGGGGGGGAATGAAAAACTGTTTTTT.

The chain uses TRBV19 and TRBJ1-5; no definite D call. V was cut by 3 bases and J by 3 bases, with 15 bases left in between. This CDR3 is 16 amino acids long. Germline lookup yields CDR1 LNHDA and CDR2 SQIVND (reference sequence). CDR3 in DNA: TGTGCCAGTAGTATCGGGTACGGAAATCTCAATCAGCCCCAGCATTTT. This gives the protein CASSIGYGNLNQPQHF.

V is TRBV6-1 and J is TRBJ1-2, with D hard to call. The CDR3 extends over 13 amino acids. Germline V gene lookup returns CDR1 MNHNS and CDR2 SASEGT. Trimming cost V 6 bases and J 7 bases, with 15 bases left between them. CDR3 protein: CASSPVREAGYTF. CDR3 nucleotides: TGTGCCAGCAGCCCCGTAAGGGAAGCTGGCTACACCTTC.

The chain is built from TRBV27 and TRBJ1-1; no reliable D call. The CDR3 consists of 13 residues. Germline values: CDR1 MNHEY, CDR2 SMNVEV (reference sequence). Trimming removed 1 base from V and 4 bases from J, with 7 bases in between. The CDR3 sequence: CASSLYTRTEAFF. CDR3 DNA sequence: TGTGCCAGCAGTTTATATACGCGCACTGAAGCTTTCTTT.

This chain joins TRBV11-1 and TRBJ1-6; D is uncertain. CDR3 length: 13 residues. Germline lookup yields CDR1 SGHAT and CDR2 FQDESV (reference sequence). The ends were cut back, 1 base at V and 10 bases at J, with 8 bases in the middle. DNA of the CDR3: TGTGCCAGCAGCTTAGTAGGATCCTCACCCCTCCACTTT. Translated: CASSLVGSSPLHF. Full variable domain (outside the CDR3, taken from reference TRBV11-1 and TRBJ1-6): EAEVAQSPRYKITEKSQAVAFWCDPISGHATLYWYRQILGQGPELLVQFQDESVVDDSQLPKDRFSAERLKGVDSTLKIQPAELGDSAMYLCASSLVGSSPLHFGNGTRLTVT.

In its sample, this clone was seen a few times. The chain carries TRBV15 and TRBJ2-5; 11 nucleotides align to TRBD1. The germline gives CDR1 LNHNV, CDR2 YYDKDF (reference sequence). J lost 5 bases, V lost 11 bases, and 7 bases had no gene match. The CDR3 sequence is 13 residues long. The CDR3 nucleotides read TGTGCCGCAGGACAGGGGGCGCGGGAGACCCAGTACTTC. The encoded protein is CAAGQGARETQYF.

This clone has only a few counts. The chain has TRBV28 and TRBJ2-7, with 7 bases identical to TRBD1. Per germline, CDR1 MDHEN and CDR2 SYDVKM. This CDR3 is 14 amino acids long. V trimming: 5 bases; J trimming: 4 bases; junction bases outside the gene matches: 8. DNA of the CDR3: TGTGCCAGCAGTATAACAGGGGTGTGGTACGAGCAGTACTTC. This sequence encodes CASSITGVWYEQYF.

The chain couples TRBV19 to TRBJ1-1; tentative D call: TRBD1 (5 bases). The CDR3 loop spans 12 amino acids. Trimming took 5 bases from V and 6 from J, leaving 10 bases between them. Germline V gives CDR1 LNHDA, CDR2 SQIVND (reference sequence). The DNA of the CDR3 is TGTGCCAGTAGTCGGCAGGGATCTGAAGCTTTCTTT. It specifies CASSRQGSEAFF.

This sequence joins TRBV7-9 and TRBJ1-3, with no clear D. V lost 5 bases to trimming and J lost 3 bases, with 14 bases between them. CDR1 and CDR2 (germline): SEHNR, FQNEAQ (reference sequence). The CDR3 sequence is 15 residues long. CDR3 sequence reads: CASSPVPGNGNTIYF. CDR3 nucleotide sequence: TGTGCCAGCAGCCCCGTCCCGGGAAATGGAAACACCATATATTTT.

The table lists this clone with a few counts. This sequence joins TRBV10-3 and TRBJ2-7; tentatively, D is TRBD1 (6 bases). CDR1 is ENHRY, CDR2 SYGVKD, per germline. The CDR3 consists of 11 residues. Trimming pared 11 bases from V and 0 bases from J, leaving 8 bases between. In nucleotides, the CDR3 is TGTGCCGCGGACAGCTCCTACGAGCAGTACTTC. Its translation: CAADSSYEQYF.

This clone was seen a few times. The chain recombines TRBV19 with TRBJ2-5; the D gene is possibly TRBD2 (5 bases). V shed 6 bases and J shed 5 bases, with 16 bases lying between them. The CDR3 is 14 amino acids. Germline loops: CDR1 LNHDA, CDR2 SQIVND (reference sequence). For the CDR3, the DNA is TGTGCCAGTAGCCCCCGGAGGAGTGGGGAGACCCAGTACTTC. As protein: CASSPRRSGETQYF.

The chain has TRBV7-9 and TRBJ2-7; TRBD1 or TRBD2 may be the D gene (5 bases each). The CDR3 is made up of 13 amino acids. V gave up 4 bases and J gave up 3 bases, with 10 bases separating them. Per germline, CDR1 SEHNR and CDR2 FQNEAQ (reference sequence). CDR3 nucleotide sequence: TGTGCCAGCAGCTCGGGACCCGACTACGAGCAGTACTTC. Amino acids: CASSSGPDYEQYF.

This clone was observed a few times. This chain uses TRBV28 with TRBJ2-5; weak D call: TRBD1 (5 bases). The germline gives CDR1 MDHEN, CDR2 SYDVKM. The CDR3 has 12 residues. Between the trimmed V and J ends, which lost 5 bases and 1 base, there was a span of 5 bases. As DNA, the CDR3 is TGTGCCAGCAGTCAGGGCCAAGAGACCCAGTACTTC. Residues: CASSQGQETQYF.

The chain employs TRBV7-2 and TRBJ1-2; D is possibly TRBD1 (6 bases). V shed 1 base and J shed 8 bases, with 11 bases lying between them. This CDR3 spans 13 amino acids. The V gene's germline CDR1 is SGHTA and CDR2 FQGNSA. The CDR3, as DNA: TGTGCCAGCAGCTTAGGTAGCAGGGGCGGCTACACCTTC. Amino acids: CASSLGSRGGYTF.

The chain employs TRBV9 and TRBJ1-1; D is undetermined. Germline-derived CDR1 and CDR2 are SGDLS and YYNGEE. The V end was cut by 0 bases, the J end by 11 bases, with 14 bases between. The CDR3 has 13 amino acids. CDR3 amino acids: CASSVVIGPTAFF. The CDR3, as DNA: TGTGCCAGCAGCGTAGTCATTGGTCCGACGGCTTTCTTT.

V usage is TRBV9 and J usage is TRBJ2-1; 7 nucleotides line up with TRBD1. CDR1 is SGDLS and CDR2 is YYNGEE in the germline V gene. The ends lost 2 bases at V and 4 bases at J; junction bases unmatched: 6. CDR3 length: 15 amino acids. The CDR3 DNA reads TGTGCCAGCAGCGTGACAGGGAGTAGGTACAATGAGCAGTTCTTC. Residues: CASSVTGSRYNEQFF.

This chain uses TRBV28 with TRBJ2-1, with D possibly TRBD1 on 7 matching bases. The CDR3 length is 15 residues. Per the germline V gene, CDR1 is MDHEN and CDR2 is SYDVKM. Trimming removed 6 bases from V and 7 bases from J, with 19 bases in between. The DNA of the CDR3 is TGTGCCAGCAGCCTAGGGGGCGGGGCGAGGAATGAGCAGTTCTTC. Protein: CASSLGGGARNEQFF.